These 3 T cell receptor beta chains were all obtained from the same sample, sequenced in a study of T cells in localized non-small cell lung cancer. Generated by immunoSEQ multiplex PCR, the TCRdb table keeps only in-frame clones and is missing some. The sample has tens of thousands of clones, 70% to 90% seen once. This specimen was peripheral blood, taken before any cancer treatment. The receptors originated from a man aged 18-55 years with stage I lung adenocarcinoma.

This chain joins TRBV19 and TRBJ2-2; D remains ambiguous. Per germline, CDR1 LNHDA and CDR2 SQIVND (reference sequence). The V and J ends lost 7 bases and 2 bases respectively, with 14 bases between them. CDR3 size: 15 residues. CDR3 amino acids: CASTEGLRNTGELFF. For the CDR3, the DNA is TGTGCCAGTACCGAAGGTTTAAGAAACACCGGGGAGCTGTTTTTT. The full variable domain, in which reference TRBV19 and TRBJ2-2 provide the parts outside the CDR3, is DGGITQSPKYLFRKEGQNVTLSCEQNLNHDAMYWYRQDPGQGLRLIYYSQIVNDFQKGDIAEGYSVSREKKESFPLTVTSAQKNPTAFYLCASTEGLRNTGELFFGEGSRLTVL.

The gene calls are TRBV18 and TRBJ2-7; 10 bases are a match to TRBD2. CDR1 KGHSH and CDR2 LQKENI come from the germline V gene. The length of the CDR3 is 16 residues. The junction had 5 bases not matched to a gene; V was cut back by 3 bases and J by 0 bases. The CDR3 is CASSPGSGGTSYEQYF. In nucleotides, the CDR3 is TGTGCCAGCTCACCGGGTAGCGGGGGGACCTCCTACGAGCAGTACTTC.

This sequence joins TRBV10-3 and TRBJ2-5; D gene unclear. Per germline, CDR1 ENHRY and CDR2 SYGVKD. CDR3 size: 11 residues. The V end lost 4 bases, the J end lost 5 bases, and 5 bases lay between the germline ends. The CDR3 nucleotides read TGTGCCATCAGTGGTGGGGAGACCCAGTACTTC. Its translation is CAISGGETQYF.